These 5 T cell receptor beta chains originate from one sample sequenced in a study of primary melanoma T cells and metastatic recurrence. TCRdb's table, derived via immunoSEQ multiplex PCR, lists solely in-frame clones and lacks some. Here the sample spans 130 or so clones, 70% to 90% being singletons. Sequencing input: melanoma tumor tissue. All receptors derive from a human donor with melanoma.

V and J are TRBV1 and TRBJ1-6. TRBV1 is labeled a pseudogene. The CDR3 is 12 amino acids. The CDR3 loop reads CASSQGSRPLHF. Here the CDR3 DNA reads TGCGCCAGCAGCCAAGGTTCCCGACCCCTCCACTTT.

This chain connects TRBV27 to TRBJ1-6; 7 bases are shared with TRBD1. V was clipped by 3 bases and J by 7 bases; unmatched bases: 9. CDR3 size: 16 residues. The V gene's germline CDR1 is MNHEY and CDR2 SMNVEV (reference sequence). The CDR3 DNA reads TGTGCCAGCAGTTTCAGCTTACAGGGGACAAATTCACCCCTCCACTTT. Translating gives CASSFSLQGTNSPLHF.

The V gene is TRBV6-8, the J gene TRBJ2-3, with a weak D call TRBD1 (5 bases). This CDR3 spans 14 amino acids. Trimming pared 6 bases from V and 5 bases from J, leaving 15 bases between. Looked up from germline, CDR1 is MNHGY and CDR2 is SAAAGT. This CDR3 is CASSRVGPGDTQYF. The CDR3 DNA reads TGTGCCAGCAGCAGGGTGGGGCCGGGAGATACGCAGTATTTT.

The chain has TRBV18 and TRBJ1-5, with D uncertain. Trimming cost V 2 bases and J 4 bases, with 6 bases left between them. The CDR3 consists of 13 residues. Per germline, CDR1 KGHSH and CDR2 LQKENI. The CDR3 is CASSPKGNQPQHF. CDR3 nucleotide sequence: TGTGCCAGCTCACCAAAGGGAAATCAGCCCCAGCATTTT. The full variable domain, completed using reference TRBV18 and TRBJ1-5, is NAGVMQNPRHLVRRRGQEARLRCSPMKGHSHVYWYRQLPEEGLKFMVYLQKENIIDESGMPKERFSAEFPKEGPSILRIQQVVRGDSAAYFCASSPKGNQPQHFGDGTRLSIL.

The chain links TRBV19 to TRBJ1-5; D is unclear. The CDR3 is 14 residues long. The germline V and J ends were trimmed by 5 bases and 3 bases, with 11 bases remaining between them. Looked up from germline, CDR1 is LNHDA and CDR2 is SQIVND (reference sequence). CDR3 DNA sequence: TGTGCCAGTAGTGTATCCGATAACAATCAGCCCCAGCATTTT. Translating it yields CASSVSDNNQPQHF.